The 14 T cell receptor beta chains given below trace back to one sample, sequenced in a study of PD-1 blockade in classical Hodgkin lymphoma. Profiled with immunoSEQ multiplex PCR; TCRdb holds only in-frame clones, not every one. The sample includes about 21,000 clones, roughly 77% of them seen just once. Time point: cycle 4 day 1 (C4D1), after five to seven weeks of nivolumab. Brentuximab vedotin exposure varied among the patients, all of whom had relapsed after autologous stem cell transplantation. The sample was peripheral blood mononuclear cells (PBMCs), taken before the fourth cycle of nivolumab. The receptor source for this set is a human donor with classical Hodgkin lymphoma.

This chain connects TRBV19 to TRBJ2-2; 8 bases line up with TRBD1. J gave up 0 bases and V 6 bases, and 6 bases lay outside the gene matches. This CDR3 has 16 amino acids. Germline values: CDR1 LNHDA, CDR2 SQIVND (reference sequence). The CDR3 sequence is CASRGTGLTNTGELFF. The DNA for the CDR3 is TGTGCCAGTAGGGGGACAGGCTTAACGAACACCGGGGAGCTGTTTTTT. Full variable domain (outside the CDR3, taken from reference TRBV19 and TRBJ2-2): DGGITQSPKYLFRKEGQNVTLSCEQNLNHDAMYWYRQDPGQGLRLIYYSQIVNDFQKGDIAEGYSVSREKKESFPLTVTSAQKNPTAFYLCASRGTGLTNTGELFFGEGSRLTVL.

This clone was seen only a few times. This chain uses TRBV5-1 with TRBJ2-2; D unclear. There are 12 residues in the CDR3. Per germline, CDR1 SGHRS and CDR2 YFSETQ. The germline V and J ends were trimmed by 5 bases and 2 bases, with 4 bases remaining between them. CDR3: CASRDNTGELFF. The CDR3 DNA follows: TGCGCCAGCAGAGATAACACCGGGGAGCTGTTTTTT.

This clone occurred a few times. This chain uses TRBV9 with TRBJ2-1, with 8 positions matching TRBD2. Germline V gives CDR1 SGDLS, CDR2 YYNGEE. The trim removed 3 bases at V and 8 bases at J, leaving 13 bases unmatched. The CDR3 is made up of 16 amino acids. This CDR3 reads CASSAYSGERADEQFF. In DNA, the CDR3 is TGTGCCAGCAGCGCGTATAGCGGGGAGAGGGCCGATGAGCAGTTCTTC.

V gene TRBV30 combines with J gene TRBJ1-5; TRBD1 matches 7 bases. The V gene's germline CDR1 is GTSNPN and CDR2 SVGIG (reference sequence). The length of the CDR3 is 14 residues. The V gene end was trimmed by 3 bases and the J gene end by 3 bases; junction bases not matched to a gene: 5. The CDR3 loop reads CAWSRDSNNQPQHF. CDR3 bases: TGTGCCTGGAGCCGGGACAGCAACAATCAGCCCCAGCATTTT.

V is TRBV7-9 and J is TRBJ2-1; perhaps D is TRBD1 or TRBD2 (6 bases each). This CDR3 is 17 amino acids long. Germline V gene sequence: CDR1 SEHNR, CDR2 FQNEAQ (reference sequence). Between the trimmed V and J ends, which lost 1 base and 0 bases, there was a span of 13 bases. The CDR3 here is CASSLELEGGSYNEQFF. The CDR3, as DNA: TGTGCCAGCAGCTTAGAACTAGAGGGGGGCTCCTACAATGAGCAGTTCTTC.

The CDR3 nucleotides read TGTGCCAGCAGCTTAGGCCTAGCGGTTAGCTCCTACGAGCAGTACTTC. It translates to CASSLGLAVSSYEQYF. V and J are TRBV7-9 and TRBJ2-7; 7 bases map to TRBD2. The CDR3 length is 16 residues. The trim removed 1 base at V and 0 bases at J, leaving 6 bases unmatched. In germline, CDR1 is SEHNR, CDR2 FQNEAQ (reference sequence).

The chain recombines TRBV7-2 with TRBJ2-2, with a weak D call TRBD1 (5 bases). Germline CDR1 SGHTA, CDR2 FQGNSA. This CDR3 has 14 amino acids. V was trimmed by 5 bases and J by 7 bases, leaving 14 bases between them. CDR3 region: CASSPSRVSGELFF. Here the CDR3 DNA reads TGTGCCAGCAGCCCATCCAGGGTTAGCGGGGAGCTGTTTTTT.

The chain couples TRBV28 to TRBJ1-5; 9 bases map to TRBD1. Germline assignment: CDR1 MDHEN and CDR2 SYDVKM. The V segment lost 6 bases and the J segment 5 bases; nucleotides outside the gene matches: 2. The length of the CDR3 is 13 residues. This CDR3 is CASRGTGYQPQHF. The DNA for the CDR3 is TGTGCCAGCAGGGGGACAGGGTATCAGCCCCAGCATTTT.

The chain joins TRBV29-1 to TRBJ2-7, with 10 bases that match TRBD2. The CDR3 loop spans 13 amino acids. Trimming took 4 bases from V and 7 from J; bases not matched to a gene: 7. The germline V gene encodes CDR1 SQVTM and CDR2 ANQGSEA. The CDR3 sequence: CSVGAGGPGEQYF. In nucleotides, the CDR3 is TGCAGCGTTGGAGCGGGAGGGCCGGGAGAGCAGTACTTC.

CDR3: CASSDAGENTGELFF. The CDR3 nucleotides are TGTGCCAGCAGTGACGCAGGGGAAAACACCGGGGAGCTGTTTTTT. The chain recombines TRBV2 with TRBJ2-2; D is perhaps TRBD1 (6 bases). Between the trimmed V and J ends, which lost 3 bases and 2 bases, there was a span of 10 bases. This CDR3 contains 15 residues. CDR1 and CDR2 (germline): SNHLY, FYNNEI.

The genes are TRBV6-5 and TRBJ2-7; perhaps D is TRBD1 or TRBD2 (6 bases each). The CDR3 consists of 12 residues. The V end lost 5 bases, the J end lost 7 bases, and 12 bases lay between the germline ends. Germline V gene data show CDR1 as MNHEY and CDR2 as SVGAGI. The CDR3, as DNA: TGTGCCAGCAGTAAAGGGGGACTGGAGCAGTACTTC. It translates to CASSKGGLEQYF.

The genes are TRBV9 and TRBJ1-4; D is possibly TRBD1 (6 bases). With 1 base removed from V and 8 bases from J, the gap between germline ends came to 15 bases. CDR1 is SGDLS, CDR2 YYNGEE, per germline. The CDR3 sequence is 15 residues long. The DNA for the CDR3 is TGTGCCAGCAGCGTATTGGGGACAAGGAACGAAAAACTGTTTTTT. Translating it yields CASSVLGTRNEKLFF.

The chain combines TRBV27 with TRBJ2-1; tentative D call: TRBD2 (6 bases). This CDR3 spans 16 amino acids. Trimming removed 5 bases at V and 5 bases at J, with 19 bases between. Germline V CDR1 and CDR2: MNHEY, SMNVEV (reference sequence). Here the CDR3 reads CASSPAGTDPNNEQFF. The CDR3, as DNA: TGTGCCAGCAGTCCCGCCGGGACTGACCCGAACAATGAGCAGTTCTTC.

The chain joins TRBV19 to TRBJ2-1; TRBD2 might be the D (6 bases). Trimming removed 0 bases at V and 2 bases at J, with 8 bases between. This CDR3 region has 15 residues. Germline V gene sequence: CDR1 LNHDA, CDR2 SQIVND (reference sequence). Here the CDR3 reads CASSIEWGAYNEQFF. The CDR3 nucleotides read TGTGCCAGTAGTATAGAGTGGGGGGCCTACAATGAGCAGTTCTTC.